These 24 T cell receptor beta chains came from one sample sequenced in a study of technical replicates of blood from a handful of donors. Sequencing used immunoSEQ multiplex PCR; TCRdb keeps in-frame clones, though not all of them. The sample includes approximately 59,000 clones, about 86% seen only once; the top ten take around 5.1%. Sequences were obtained from PBMCs. These receptors originate from a human donor in good health. Some clones in this sample may be carry-over from other donors' samples.

The V call is TRBV5-1, the J call TRBJ1-3; D perhaps matches TRBD1 (6 bases). The CDR3 is 16 residues long. Germline CDR1 reads SGHRS; CDR2 reads YFSETQ. Trimming stripped 2 bases from V and 0 bases from J, with 12 bases between. The DNA of the CDR3 is TGCGCCAGCAGCTTTACCACAGGGTCCTCTGGAAACACCATATATTTT. Protein: CASSFTTGSSGNTIYF.

Regarding this clone: This sample also contains other DNA sequences that code for the same CDR3. V and J are TRBV4-3 and TRBJ1-6, with D hard to call. V lost 1 base and J 6 bases, leaving 4 bases between the germline ends. This CDR3 contains 13 residues. CDR1 LGHNA and CDR2 YSLEER come from the germline V gene. CDR3 nucleotides: TGCGCCAGCAGCCAAGCGGGTAATTCACCCCTCCACTTT. Translated: CASSQAGNSPLHF.

The rearrangement uses TRBV5-8 and TRBJ1-5; a possible D gene is TRBD1 (6 bases). Germline assignment: CDR1 SGHTS and CDR2 YDEGEE. This CDR3 has 15 residues. The V gene lost 4 bases and the J gene lost 0 bases, with 11 bases spanning the gap. In DNA form, the CDR3 reads TGTGCCAGCAGCCGGACAGTGTATAGCAATCAGCCCCAGCATTTT. This encodes CASSRTVYSNQPQHF.

The CDR3, as DNA: TGTGCCACCAGCTCAAGGGAGACAGGGGTTGGCTACACCTTC. Encoded protein: CATSSRETGVGYTF. The chain carries TRBV15 and TRBJ1-2; 8 bases fit TRBD1. Per germline, CDR1 LNHNV and CDR2 YYDKDF (reference sequence). V was clipped by 5 bases and J by 7 bases; unmatched bases: 9. The CDR3 runs to 14 residues.

The rearrangement uses TRBV6-1 and TRBJ1-2; D possibly corresponds to TRBD1 (5 bases). Deletions cut 4 bases from V and 9 bases from J, with 12 bases between. Germline V gene data show CDR1 as MNHNS and CDR2 as SASEGT. CDR3 size: 12 residues. As DNA, the CDR3 is TGTGCCAGCAGTGGGCAGGGCCGGAGCTACACCTTC. Amino acid sequence: CASSGQGRSYTF.

This clone has just a few counts. A junction end diverges from the germline sequence, so it may reflect a read error. The chain carries TRBV12-5 and TRBJ2-1; tentatively, D is TRBD1 (5 bases). Germline V gene sequence: CDR1 LGHNT, CDR2 FRNRAP. This CDR3 contains 14 residues. The CDR3 DNA is TGTGCTCTCTCCCCGGACACTATTTCATATGAGCGGTTCTTC. Translated, it gives CALSPDTISYERFF.

This CDR3 reads CASSSGTGVDTEAFF. CDR3 DNA: TGTGCCAGCAGCTCCGGGACAGGGGTGGACACTGAAGCTTTCTTT. The chain carries TRBV5-8 and TRBJ1-1; 10 nucleotides agree with TRBD1. V shed 3 bases, J shed 3 bases, and the junction held 5 bases outside the gene matches. The CDR3 extends over 15 amino acids. Germline V gene data show CDR1 as SGHTS and CDR2 as YDEGEE.

V is TRBV5-6 and J is TRBJ1-3, with D uncertain. The V gene's germline CDR1 is SGHDT and CDR2 YYEEEE. The CDR3 length is 16 residues. Trimming stripped 0 bases from V and 0 bases from J, with 10 bases between. The CDR3 DNA reads as TGTGCCAGCAGCTTGGCCTTGGAGAGCTCTGGAAACACCATATATTTT. Residues: CASSLALESSGNTIYF.

The gene calls are TRBV4-3 and TRBJ1-4; D is uncertain. CDR3 size: 16 residues. V was shortened by 1 base and J by 0 bases, with 9 bases between the two germline ends. Germline CDR1 is LGHNA and CDR2 is YSLEER. The CDR3 protein is CASSQGDLTTNEKLFF. The CDR3 DNA reads TGCGCCAGCAGCCAAGGAGATCTTACAACTAATGAAAAACTGTTTTTT.

The chain links TRBV5-5 to TRBJ2-1, with D perhaps TRBD1 (6 bases). The germline V and J ends were trimmed by 5 bases and 4 bases, with 19 bases remaining between them. This CDR3 contains 16 residues. The germline V gene has CDR1 SGHKS and CDR2 YYEKEE (reference sequence). CDR3 coding DNA: TGTGCCAGCAGTCATGGCGGGCAGGGGCGTTACAATGAGCAGTTCTTC. This translates into CASSHGGQGRYNEQFF.

The rearrangement joins TRBV5-8 to TRBJ2-7; D is ambiguous. This CDR3 spans 14 amino acids. V shed 2 bases and J shed 2 bases, with 11 bases lying between them. The germline V gene has CDR1 SGHTS and CDR2 YDEGEE. Written as DNA, the CDR3 is TGTGCCAGCAGCTTATTCGTCCGTCCCTACGAGCAGTACTTC. Translating gives CASSLFVRPYEQYF.

The V call is TRBV19, the J call TRBJ1-4; D may be TRBD1 (5 bases). The V and J ends lost 3 bases and 2 bases respectively, with 10 bases between them. The CDR3 consists of 15 residues. CDR1 and CDR2 from the germline V gene are LNHDA and SQIVND (reference sequence). CDR3 region: CASSILGATNEKLFF. The CDR3 nucleotides read TGTGCCAGTAGTATTCTTGGGGCCACTAATGAAAAACTGTTTTTT.

The gene calls are TRBV7-2 and TRBJ1-3, with unresolved D. Trimming took off 2 bases at V and 0 bases at J, with 11 bases between the two ends. This CDR3 has 16 amino acids. The germline V gene encodes CDR1 SGHTA and CDR2 FQGNSA. CDR3 amino acids: CASSLLGGYSGNTIYF. CDR3 DNA sequence: TGTGCCAGCAGCTTATTAGGCGGGTACTCTGGAAACACCATATATTTT.

This chain uses TRBV4-1 with TRBJ1-2, with a possible D match to TRBD1 (6 bases). Trimming shortened V by 0 bases and J by 0 bases, and 14 bases separated the two germline ends. CDR3 length: 17 amino acids. Germline CDR1 and CDR2: MGHRA and YSYEKL. This CDR3 reads CASSQDIGRGANYGYTF. CDR3 nucleotides: TGCGCCAGCAGCCAAGATATTGGCAGGGGAGCTAACTATGGCTACACCTTC.

This clone was counted once. V usage is TRBV7-6 and J usage is TRBJ1-3; no clear D. The V end lost 2 bases, the J end lost 4 bases, and 9 bases lay between the germline ends. Germline lookup yields CDR1 SGHVS and CDR2 FNYEAQ. The CDR3 has 14 amino acids. The CDR3 nucleotides are TGTGCCAGCAGCTTAACCGGGGTCGGAAACACCATATATTTT. Encoded protein: CASSLTGVGNTIYF.

V and J are TRBV10-3 and TRBJ2-1, with D maybe TRBD1 (6 bases). This CDR3 comprises 16 residues. Germline V gives CDR1 ENHRY, CDR2 SYGVKD. The V end was cut by 11 bases, the J end by 0 bases, with 20 bases between. Written as DNA, the CDR3 is TGTGCCGTGGCCGAAAACAGGGAGAGCTCCTACAATGAGCAGTTCTTC. Protein: CAVAENRESSYNEQFF.

This rearrangement joins TRBV10-1 to TRBJ2-7; D is undetermined. Trimming cost V 2 bases and J 7 bases, with 3 bases left between them. The CDR3 is 10 residues long. Germline V lookup: CDR1 WNHNN, CDR2 SYGVQD (reference sequence). In DNA form, the CDR3 reads TGCGCCAGCAGTGAGCTTGAGCAGTACTTC. Protein sequence: CASSELEQYF.

The CDR3 reads CASSFGGADEKLFF. The CDR3 DNA reads as TGCGCCAGCAGCTTCGGAGGGGCGGATGAAAAACTGTTTTTT. The chain is built from TRBV5-1 and TRBJ1-4; tentatively, D is TRBD1 (5 bases). V shed 2 bases and J shed 6 bases, with 11 bases lying between them. Germline V CDR1 and CDR2: SGHRS, YFSETQ. This CDR3 has 14 residues.

This chain uses TRBV6-6 with TRBJ1-5; D is unresolved. Germline assignment: CDR1 MNHNY and CDR2 SVGAGI (reference sequence). Trimming removed 5 bases from V and 5 bases from J, with 7 bases in between. The CDR3 loop spans 12 amino acids. Here the CDR3 DNA reads TGTGCCAGCAGTCCAATAGATCAGCCCCAGCATTTT. This translates into CASSPIDQPQHF.

The rearrangement links TRBV19 to TRBJ2-3; perhaps TRBD2 as D (5 bases). CDR1 is LNHDA, CDR2 SQIVND, per germline (reference sequence). The V gene lost 1 base and the J gene lost 4 bases, with 12 bases spanning the gap. The CDR3 runs to 15 residues. CDR3 DNA: TGTGCCAGTAGTATAGGGCGGTTGGGAGCAGATACGCAGTATTTT. It yields the protein CASSIGRLGADTQYF.

V and J are TRBV2 and TRBJ2-5; D remains ambiguous. V lost 3 bases and J 4 bases, leaving 9 bases between the germline ends. The germline CDR1 and CDR2 sequences are SNHLY and FYNNEI. The CDR3 has 13 residues. CDR3: CASSDLRRETQYF. For the CDR3, the DNA is TGTGCCAGCAGTGACTTGCGGAGAGAGACCCAGTACTTC.

The chain uses TRBV11-2 and TRBJ1-6, with 8 positions matching TRBD1. CDR3 length equals 20 residues. Germline V CDR1 and CDR2: SGHAT, FQNNGV. V was clipped by 0 bases and J by 2 bases; unmatched bases: 12. CDR3 region: CASSLDPRQGKSAYNSPLHF. In nucleotides, the CDR3 is TGTGCCAGCAGCTTAGACCCCCGACAGGGGAAGAGCGCCTATAATTCACCCCTCCACTTT.

The rearrangement joins TRBV7-9 to TRBJ1-3; D is perhaps TRBD1 (6 bases). Trimming left V 3 bases short and J 0 bases short, with 18 bases between. From germline, CDR1 is SEHNR and CDR2 FQNEAQ (reference sequence). The CDR3 is made up of 18 amino acids. CDR3 DNA: TGTGCCAGCAGCTTGGGAAGTTCCAGGGGAATCTCTGGAAACACCATATATTTT. This sequence encodes CASSLGSSRGISGNTIYF. The entire variable domain, with the rest obtained from reference TRBV7-9 and TRBJ1-3, is as follows: DTGVSQNPRHKITKRGQNVTFRCDPISEHNRLYWYRQTLGQGPEFLTYFQNEAQLEKSRLLSDRFSAERPKGSFSTLEIQRTEQGDSAMYLCASSLGSSRGISGNTIYFGEGSWLTVV.

The J gene is TRBJ2-7, the V gene TRBV18; no reliable D call. The length of the CDR3 is 15 residues. Germline lookup yields CDR1 KGHSH and CDR2 LQKENI. V was pared by 5 bases and J by 3 bases, with 17 bases between. The CDR3 region has the DNA TGTGCCAGCTCAACAATGCCGTCCAGAAACTACGAGCAGTACTTC. Its protein is CASSTMPSRNYEQYF.